This T cell receptor beta chain emerged from a study of identifying expanded T cells in peripheral blood. Germline CDR1 and CDR2: SGHRS and YFSETQ. The CDR3 spans 13 residues. V shed 4 bases, J shed 12 bases, and the junction held 3 bases outside the gene matches. Sequenced by immunoSEQ multiplex PCR; TCRdb stores in-frame clones only, minus some. The sample lists 90,000 to 110,000 clones, 88% seen once, with 7.5% to 10% in the top ten. The rearrangement links TRBV5-1 to TRBJ2-1; TRBD2 matches at 14 bases. The clonotype was recovered from a person aged 18-69 years in good health. The source material was blood. This CDR3 is CASSPGLAGGQFF. In DNA, the CDR3 is TGCGCCAGCAGCCCTGGACTAGCGGGAGGGCAGTTCTTC.